Included here is one T cell receptor (beta chain) sequence, with context. Antigen: not known. The sample comes from a study of T cell responses to AZD1222 COVID-19 vaccine. The study, taken as a whole, reports: Spike-wide coverage was observed for vaccine-associated CD4 TCRs, with dominant responses at 160-218 and 743-854. Repertoires were sampled only after the peak T cell response. Only five or six people who got AZD1222 tested seropositive at baseline.

Sequencing was performed with immunoSEQ multiplex PCR; in TCRdb, only in-frame clones are kept and a portion is missing. The repertoire has 200,000 or so clones, about nine tenths of them found once; the top ten carry 2.5% to 3%. Germline values: CDR1 WNHNN, CDR2 SYGVQD (reference sequence). CDR3 length: 13 residues. Trimming pared 4 bases from V and 2 bases from J, leaving 9 bases between. The rearrangement uses TRBV10-1 and TRBJ2-7; D gene unclear. The receptor's source is an adult in good health. The sample was peripheral blood, taken on day 0 of MenACWY control vaccination. CDR3 sequence: CASSAGAPYEQYF. CDR3 bases: TGCGCCAGCAGTGCCGGAGCGCCCTACGAGCAGTACTTC.